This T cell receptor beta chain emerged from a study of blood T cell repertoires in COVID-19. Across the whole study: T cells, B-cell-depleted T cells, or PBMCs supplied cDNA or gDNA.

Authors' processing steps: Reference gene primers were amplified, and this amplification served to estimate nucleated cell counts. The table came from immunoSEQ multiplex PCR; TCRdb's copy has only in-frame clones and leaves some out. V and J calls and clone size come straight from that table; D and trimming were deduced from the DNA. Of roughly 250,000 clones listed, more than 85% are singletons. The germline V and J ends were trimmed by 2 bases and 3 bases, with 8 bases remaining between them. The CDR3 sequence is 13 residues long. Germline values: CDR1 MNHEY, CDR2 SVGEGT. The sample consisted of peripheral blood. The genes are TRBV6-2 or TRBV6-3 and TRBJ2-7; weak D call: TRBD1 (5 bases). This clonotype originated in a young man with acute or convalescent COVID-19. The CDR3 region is CASSYSRDYEQYF. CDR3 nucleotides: TGTGCCAGCAGTTACAGCAGGGACTACGAGCAGTACTTC.